These T cell receptor beta chains were read from a single sample in a study of blood T cell repertoires in COVID-19. Data came from immunoSEQ multiplex PCR; TCRdb stores just in-frame clones and leaves some out. Among about 280,000 clones, 88% were seen once, and the ten largest hold approximately 8.5%. What was sequenced was peripheral blood. The receptor set was obtained from a man between 18 and 29 years old with active or convalescent COVID-19. The CDR3 runs from the conserved cysteine through the conserved F or W. Fields, in order: J gene, clone size, D gene, V gene, CDR3 DNA, CDR3 protein. The D gene is left open where the match is weak. Clone size is shown for a subset of rows, as once, few, many or a class of expanded clone.

>TRBJ2-1|.|.|TRBV21-1
TGTGCCAGCAGCAAAGTAAAACCCGGGAGATCCAATGAGCAGTTCTTC
CASSKVKPGRSNEQFF
>TRBJ1-2|.|.|TRBV6-4
TGTGCCAGCAGTGAATCCGGCAGGGGCGCCTATGGCTACACCTTC
CASSESGRGAYGYTF
>TRBJ2-3|.|.|TRBV3-1/TRBV3-2
TGTGCCAGCAGCCTCAGAGAGCCCCGGGGAGATACGCAGTATTTT
CASSLREPRGDTQYF
>TRBJ2-7|.|TRBD2|TRBV29-1
TGCAGCGTTTCCGGGGGACTAGCGGACCGATCGACCTACGAGCAGTACTTC
CSVSGGLADRSTYEQYF
>TRBJ1-1|.|.|TRBV2
TGTGCCAGCAGTGAACGGCGGTATGCGACGAACACTGAAGCTTTCTTT
CASSERRYATNTEAFF
>TRBJ1-2|.|TRBD1|TRBV7-9
TGTGCCAGCAGCACTACCGGGACAGGGTGGGACTATGGCTACACCTTC
CASSTTGTGWDYGYTF
>TRBJ1-5|.|TRBD1|TRBV6-1
TGTGCCAGCAGCAGACAGGGTCGGCAGCCCCAGCATTTT
CASSRQGRQPQHF
>TRBJ2-3|.|.|TRBV7-2
TGTGCCAGCAGCTTAGAGGCGTCTACCACTCGGGGGGATACGCAGTATTTT
CASSLEASTTRGDTQYF
>TRBJ1-2|.|TRBD1|TRBV11-2
TGTGCCAGCAGCACGGGACAGAGCTATGGCTACACCTTC
CASSTGQSYGYTF
>TRBJ1-6|.|TRBD1|TRBV25-1
TGTGCCAGCAGTGGGACAGGAATTTCACCCCTCCACTTT
CASSGTGISPLHF
>TRBJ2-6|few|TRBD1|TRBV10-3
TGTGCCATCAGTGTGGGGGGGACAGGGTCTGGGGCCAACGTCCTGACTTTC
CAISVGGTGSGANVLTF
>TRBJ1-4|once|.|TRBV14
TGTGCCAGCAGCCAAGGTCCACAGGAATCCATGGTAGTAACGGAAAAACTGTTTTTT
CASSQGPQESMVVTEKLFF
>TRBJ2-7|once|TRBD1|TRBV10-3
TGTGCCATCAGTGAAACGGGACAGGGGGCCCACTCCTACGAGCAGTACTTC
CAISETGQGAHSYEQYF
>TRBJ2-7|once|TRBD1|TRBV25-1
TGTGCCAGCAGTGACAGGGGGTCATCCTACGAGCAGTACTTC
CASSDRGSSYEQYF
>TRBJ1-1|.|.|TRBV4-3
TGCGCCAGCAGCCAATATCAAGCCGGGGGGTCTGAAGCTTTCTTT
CASSQYQAGGSEAFF
>TRBJ2-1|.|TRBD2|TRBV9
TGTGCCAGCAGCGTCGGGACTAGCGGGGGGGATGAGCAGTTCTTC
CASSVGTSGGDEQFF
>TRBJ1-1|.|.|TRBV6-5
TGTGCCAGCGGAAGGGGGAAAGGTACTGAAGCTTTCTTT
CASGRGKGTEAFF
>TRBJ1-2|.|.|TRBV4-3
TGCGCCAGCAGCCAAGAGTCCAGGTCGGTGGGCTACACCTTC
CASSQESRSVGYTF
>TRBJ1-2|once|TRBD1|TRBV9
TGTGCCAGCAGCGTACGCCCCCAGGGGGAGTACTATGGCTACACCTTC
CASSVRPQGEYYGYTF
>TRBJ1-3|medium-sized|.|TRBV29-1
TGCAGCGTTGAAGTAACAGGAAACACCATATATTTT
CSVEVTGNTIYF
>TRBJ2-1|.|TRBD2|TRBV24-1
TGTGCCACCAGTGATCCCGGGACTAGCGCCCCCAATGAGCAGTTCTTC
CATSDPGTSAPNEQFF
>TRBJ2-7|.|.|TRBV9
TGTGCCAGCAGCGTAGGAACTAACTACGAGCAGTACTTC
CASSVGTNYEQYF
>TRBJ1-1|.|TRBD1|TRBV9
TGTGCCAGCAGCAACAGGGGATCTGAAGCTTTCTTT
CASSNRGSEAFF
>TRBJ2-7|.|TRBD1|TRBV27
TGTGCCAGCAGTTTCGACAGGGACTACGAGCAGTACTTC
CASSFDRDYEQYF
>TRBJ2-1|.|.|TRBV4-3
TGCGCCAGCAGCCAAGGGTCGGAGGCGCTTTACAATGAGCAGTTCTTC
CASSQGSEALYNEQFF
>TRBJ2-2|.|TRBD1|TRBV19
TGTGCCAGTAGCTTGGTACATCAGGGGGCTGTAAACACCGGGGAGCTGTTTTTT
CASSLVHQGAVNTGELFF
>TRBJ2-1|.|TRBD1|TRBV7-6
TGTGCCAGCAGCACCGGGACAGTCTCCTACAATGAGCAGTTCTTC
CASSTGTVSYNEQFF
>TRBJ2-3|once|TRBD2|TRBV27
TGTGCCAGCAGTTTTGGGACTAGCGGCTTGAGCACAGATACGCAGTATTTT
CASSFGTSGLSTDTQYF
>TRBJ1-1|.|TRBD1|TRBV5-4
TGTGCCAGCAGCCTGATGGACAGGGGGCGAGGTGAAGCTTTCTTT
CASSLMDRGRGEAFF
>TRBJ2-7|.|.|TRBV12-3/TRBV12-4
TGTGCCAGCAGTTTACGACAGCACTACGAGCAGTACTTC
CASSLRQHYEQYF
>TRBJ1-2|.|TRBD1|TRBV9
TGTGCCAGCAGCGGCAGGGGGCGAGGCTACACCTTC
CASSGRGRGYTF
>TRBJ2-2|.|.|TRBV4-1
TGCGCCAGCAGCCAAGCGGTAGCGAGTGCCGGGGAGCTGTTTTTT
CASSQAVASAGELFF
>TRBJ1-1|.|TRBD1|TRBV25-1
TGTGCCAGCAGTGCCACCGGACAGGGGGCCGCTGAAGCTTTCTTT
CASSATGQGAAEAFF